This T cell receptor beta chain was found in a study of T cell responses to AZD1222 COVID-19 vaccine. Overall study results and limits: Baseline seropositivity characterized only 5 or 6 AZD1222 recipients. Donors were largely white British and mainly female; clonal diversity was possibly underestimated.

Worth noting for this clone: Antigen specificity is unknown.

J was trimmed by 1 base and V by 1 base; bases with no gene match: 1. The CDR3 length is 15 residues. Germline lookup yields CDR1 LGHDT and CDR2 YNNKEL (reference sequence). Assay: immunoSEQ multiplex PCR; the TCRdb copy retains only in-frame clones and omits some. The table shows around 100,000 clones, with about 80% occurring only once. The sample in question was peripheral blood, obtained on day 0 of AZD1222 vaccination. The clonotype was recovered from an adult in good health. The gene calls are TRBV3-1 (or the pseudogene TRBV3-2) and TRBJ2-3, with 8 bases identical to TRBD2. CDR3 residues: CASSQAGGRTDTQYF. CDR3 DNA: TGTGCCAGCAGCCAAGCGGGAGGGCGCACAGATACGCAGTATTTT.